The 23 T cell receptor beta chains reported below all come from one sample, sequenced in a study of blood T cell repertoires in COVID-19. The data were produced by immunoSEQ multiplex PCR, yet TCRdb's version contains in-frame clones alone and is incomplete. The sample contains 150,000 to 200,000 clones, more than 75% of which appear only once. The sample consisted of peripheral blood. These receptors were taken from a human donor in a cohort sampled during active COVID-19.

The genes are TRBV28 and TRBJ2-3; D might be TRBD2 (5 bases). The CDR3 contains 19 residues. The V end was cut by 4 bases, the J end by 5 bases, with 28 bases between. From germline, CDR1 is MDHEN and CDR2 SYDVKM. The CDR3 sequence: CASSYRPEAKPGTGDTQYF. The DNA for the CDR3 is TGTGCCAGCAGTTATAGGCCGGAGGCGAAACCTGGCACGGGAGATACGCAGTATTTT. The full variable domain, with the rest looked up from reference TRBV28 and TRBJ2-3, is DVKVTQSSRYLVKRTGEKVFLECVQDMDHENMFWYRQDPGLGLRLIYFSYDVKMKEKGDIPEGYSVSREKKERFSLILESASTNQTSMYLCASSYRPEAKPGTGDTQYFGPGTRLTVL.

This chain joins TRBV6-2 or TRBV6-3 and TRBJ2-5; possible D gene TRBD2, 5 bases. V gave up 4 bases and J gave up 1 base, with 16 bases separating them. The CDR3 totals 16 residues. In germline, CDR1 is MNHEY, CDR2 SVGEGT. CDR3 amino acids: CASSFSLASPQETQYF. In DNA, the CDR3 is TGTGCCAGCAGTTTTTCCTTGGCTAGCCCCCAAGAGACCCAGTACTTC.

This chain uses TRBV7-2 with TRBJ1-4; 8 nucleotides agree with TRBD1. Germline V gene data show CDR1 as SGHTA and CDR2 as FQGNSA. The CDR3 length is 15 residues. The ends lost 1 base at V and 6 bases at J; junction bases unmatched: 4. The CDR3 region is CASSLVRGPDEKLFF. For the CDR3, the DNA is TGTGCCAGCAGCTTAGTCAGGGGGCCGGATGAAAAACTGTTTTTT.

V is TRBV11-2 and J is TRBJ2-5; D is unclear. The CDR3 covers 13 residues. Germline CDR1 is SGHAT and CDR2 is FQNNGV. The V end was cut by 5 bases, the J end by 3 bases, with 10 bases between. The DNA for the CDR3 is TGTGCCAGCAGCCCAAGTCCAGAAGAGACCCAGTACTTC. This translates into CASSPSPEETQYF.

The chain uses TRBV6-2 or TRBV6-3 and TRBJ2-3; possible D gene TRBD1, 7 bases. Germline values: CDR1 MNHEY, CDR2 SVGEGT. Trimming stripped 6 bases from V and 4 bases from J, with 17 bases between. The CDR3 loop spans 15 amino acids. This CDR3 is CASSPVRGVADTQYF. In DNA form, the CDR3 reads TGTGCCAGCAGCCCCGTCAGGGGGGTGGCAGATACGCAGTATTTT.

The J gene is TRBJ1-2, the V gene TRBV7-2; D perhaps matches TRBD1 (5 bases). V was pared by 0 bases and J by 4 bases, with 12 bases between. Germline V gene sequence: CDR1 SGHTA, CDR2 FQGNSA. This CDR3 region has 15 residues. The CDR3 spells CASSLARRQTYGYTF. Here the CDR3 DNA reads TGTGCCAGCAGCTTAGCGCGTAGACAGACCTATGGCTACACCTTC.

V usage is TRBV28 and J usage is TRBJ1-1; maybe TRBD1 (5 bases). Deletions cut 11 bases from V and 2 bases from J, with 18 bases between. CDR3 size: 14 residues. Germline-derived CDR1 and CDR2 are MDHEN and SYDVKM. In nucleotides, the CDR3 is TGTGCCTCCGTTACCCCAGGGTTAAACACTGAAGCTTTCTTT. This encodes CASVTPGLNTEAFF.

This chain uses TRBV18 with TRBJ2-7; TRBD1 is a possible D gene (6 bases). V was shortened by 6 bases and J by 1 base, with 16 bases between the two germline ends. Germline V gene data show CDR1 as KGHSH and CDR2 as LQKENI. This CDR3 comprises 15 residues. CDR3 nucleotide sequence: TGTGCCAGCTCCAAGTTTGGAGGACAGTCCTACGAGCAGTACTTC. This gives the protein CASSKFGGQSYEQYF.

This sequence joins TRBV4-3 and TRBJ1-6; no firm D call. Trimming pared 4 bases from V and 8 bases from J, leaving 12 bases between. Germline assignment: CDR1 LGHNA and CDR2 YSLEER. This CDR3 region has 14 residues. The CDR3 DNA reads as TGCGCCAGCAGCCGTGGAGGTGGCGATTCACCCCTCCACTTT. Translation: CASSRGGGDSPLHF.

The chain employs TRBV7-8 and TRBJ2-2; D might be TRBD1 (5 bases). CDR1 SGHVS and CDR2 FQNEAQ come from the germline V gene. The CDR3 has 16 residues. V lost 1 base, J lost 0 bases, and 9 bases lay in between. CDR3 DNA sequence: TGTGCCAGCAGCTTAGAGGCAGGGACGAACACCGGGGAGCTGTTTTTT. This gives the protein CASSLEAGTNTGELFF.

This rearrangement joins TRBV25-1 to TRBJ2-7, with 7 bases that match TRBD1. This CDR3 spans 14 amino acids. The J segment lost 1 base and the V segment lost 3 bases, leaving 3 bases of the junction unmatched. CDR1 is MGHDK and CDR2 is SYGVNS in the germline V gene. The CDR3 DNA sequence: TGTGCCAGCAGTGACAGGGGGACATCCTACGAGCAGTACTTC. Its protein is CASSDRGTSYEQYF.

This chain joins TRBV7-9 and TRBJ2-5; tentatively, D is TRBD1 (7 bases). This CDR3 contains 16 residues. Germline lookup yields CDR1 SEHNR and CDR2 FQNEAQ (reference sequence). V dropped 5 bases and J dropped 2 bases, with 18 bases sitting between them. The CDR3 here is CASSRGTARGQETQYF. CDR3 bases: TGTGCCAGCAGCCGGGGGACAGCGAGGGGGCAAGAGACCCAGTACTTC.

The rearrangement joins TRBV10-3 to TRBJ2-3; 10 nucleotides line up with TRBD1. The germline gives CDR1 ENHRY, CDR2 SYGVKD. The CDR3 contains 15 residues. V trimming: 4 bases; J trimming: 6 bases; junction bases outside the gene matches: 7. The CDR3 DNA is TGTGCCATCAGTGCCGGGGACAGGGGACCCGATACGCAGTATTTT. As protein: CAISAGDRGPDTQYF.

The J gene is TRBJ2-5, the V gene TRBV30; D is perhaps TRBD2 (5 bases). Between the trimmed V and J ends, which lost 1 base and 1 base, there was a span of 16 bases. CDR3 length: 16 amino acids. Germline loops: CDR1 GTSNPN, CDR2 SVGIG (reference sequence). The CDR3 nucleotides read TGTGCCTGGAGTGGGGAGAGGGTGTCCACCCAAGAGACCCAGTACTTC. It specifies CAWSGERVSTQETQYF. Filled out from reference TRBV30 and TRBJ2-5, the complete variable domain reads SQTIHQWPATLVQPVGSPLSLECTVEGTSNPNLYWYRQAAGRGLQLLFYSVGIGQISSEVPQNLSASRPQDRQFILSSKKLLLSDSGFYLCAWSGERVSTQETQYFGPGTRLLVL.

V is TRBV6-2 or TRBV6-3 and J is TRBJ2-2; possible D gene TRBD1, 5 bases. The V end lost 2 bases, the J end lost 6 bases, and 13 bases lay between the germline ends. The germline V gene encodes CDR1 MNHEY and CDR2 SVGEGT. The CDR3 contains 15 residues. CDR3: CASSYERWGSGELFF. The CDR3 nucleotides are TGTGCCAGCAGTTACGAGCGATGGGGCTCCGGGGAGCTGTTTTTT.

The gene calls are TRBV3-1 (or the pseudogene TRBV3-2) and TRBJ1-6; 7 bases are a match to TRBD1. The J segment lost 5 bases and the V segment lost 1 base, leaving 5 bases of the junction unmatched. Per germline, CDR1 LGHDT and CDR2 YNNKEL (reference sequence). The CDR3 spans 16 residues. The CDR3 nucleotides are TGTGCCAGCAGCCAAGGGGGGACAGATAATAATTCACCCCTCCACTTT. It specifies CASSQGGTDNNSPLHF.

The V and J genes are TRBV30 and TRBJ2-1; D unresolved. The CDR3 totals 10 residues. CDR1 and CDR2 (germline): GTSNPN, SVGIG (reference sequence). The germline V and J ends were trimmed by 4 bases and 5 bases, with 3 bases remaining between them. The CDR3 region is CAWTDNEQFF. Written as DNA, the CDR3 is TGTGCCTGGACCGACAATGAGCAGTTCTTC.

This clone was detected once. The chain couples TRBV10-2 to TRBJ2-7, with a weak D call TRBD1 (7 bases). Germline V lookup: CDR1 WSHSY, CDR2 SAAADI. The CDR3 extends over 15 amino acids. V was cut by 7 bases and J by 2 bases, with 18 bases left in between. The CDR3 loop reads CASTIGRGAAYEQYF. CDR3 DNA: TGCGCCAGCACGATAGGCAGGGGGGCGGCCTACGAGCAGTACTTC.

The chain joins TRBV5-4 to TRBJ2-2, with D possibly TRBD2 on 5 matching bases. The CDR3 extends over 15 amino acids. CDR1 is SGHNT and CDR2 is YYREEE in the germline V gene (reference sequence). V gave up 1 base and J gave up 1 base, with 8 bases separating them. CDR3 nucleotides: TGTGCCAGCAGCTTGTTTGGACTGAACACCGGGGAGCTGTTTTTT. Protein product: CASSLFGLNTGELFF.

The chain couples TRBV27 to TRBJ2-7; no clear D. The CDR3 has 13 residues. The germline V gene has CDR1 MNHEY and CDR2 SMNVEV (reference sequence). V was shortened by 3 bases and J by 1 base, with 7 bases between the two germline ends. CDR3 region: CASSFSHSYEQYF. Here the CDR3 DNA reads TGTGCCAGCAGTTTTAGTCATTCCTACGAGCAGTACTTC.

The chain uses TRBV5-1 and TRBJ2-7; 10 nucleotides agree with TRBD2. The CDR3 sequence is 12 residues long. CDR1 and CDR2 (germline): SGHRS, YFSETQ. After removal of 3 bases from V and 7 bases from J, the junction contained 1 base not matched to a gene. The CDR3 region is CASSSLAGEQYF. The CDR3 nucleotides are TGCGCCAGCAGCTCACTAGCGGGGGAGCAGTACTTC.

The V and J genes are TRBV12-3 or TRBV12-4 and TRBJ1-6; possible D gene TRBD1, 6 bases. The ends were cut back, 6 bases at V and 6 bases at J, with 9 bases in the middle. The CDR3 sequence is 13 residues long. The CDR3 loop reads CASRTGANSPLHF. CDR3 DNA sequence: TGTGCCAGCAGGACAGGCGCTAATTCACCCCTCCACTTT.

The V call is TRBV28, the J call TRBJ2-7, with 7 bases matching TRBD1. The CDR3 covers 16 residues. Germline V gives CDR1 MDHEN, CDR2 SYDVKM. J gave up 3 bases and V 5 bases, and 13 bases lay outside the gene matches. This chain's CDR3 is CASSRKQGSPIYEQYF. CDR3 bases: TGTGCCAGCAGTCGAAAACAGGGGTCACCGATCTACGAGCAGTACTTC.